One and the same sample provided the 8 T cell receptor beta chains below, sequenced in a study of immune evolution from preneoplasia to lung adenocarcinoma. This table comes from immunoSEQ multiplex PCR, and its TCRdb copy is limited to in-frame clones, with some not included. Seen here are around 5,000 clones, approximately 86% observed once, and the top ten hold 2.8%. Sequencing input: FFPE invasive lung adenocarcinoma tissue. These receptors were collected from a person between 50 and 60 years old with lung adenocarcinoma.

The chain uses TRBV11-2 and TRBJ2-1, with TRBD2 as a possible D gene (5 bases). V lost 5 bases, J lost 0 bases, and 11 bases lay in between. Germline V gene sequence: CDR1 SGHAT, CDR2 FQNNGV. The CDR3 length is 15 residues. CDR3 bases: TGTGCCAGCAGCCAGGAAGGGAGCTCCTACAATGAGCAGTTCTTC. Its translation is CASSQEGSSYNEQFF.

The chain uses TRBV4-3 and TRBJ1-4; D is ambiguous. V gave up 4 bases and J gave up 0 bases, with 9 bases separating them. Germline CDR1 LGHNA, CDR2 YSLEER. The CDR3 extends over 15 amino acids. The CDR3 is CASSRQSTTNEKLFF. The CDR3 coding sequence is TGCGCCAGCAGCCGGCAGAGTACAACTAATGAAAAACTGTTTTTT.

The CDR3: CASSLAGGLVREQFF. The DNA for the CDR3 is TGTGCCAGCAGTTTAGCGGGAGGGCTAGTCAGGGAGCAGTTCTTC. The rearrangement joins TRBV28 to TRBJ2-1; TRBD2 agrees at 9 bases. Germline CDR1 MDHEN, CDR2 SYDVKM. With V trimmed by 2 bases and J by 10 bases, 9 bases remained unmatched. The CDR3 is made up of 15 amino acids.

This clone was detected only a few times. The chain couples TRBV28 to TRBJ1-5, with TRBD1 as a possible D gene (6 bases). V lost 4 bases and J lost 0, with 13 bases in between. The CDR3 extends over 16 amino acids. Germline V gene sequence: CDR1 MDHEN, CDR2 SYDVKM. CDR3 coding DNA: TGTGCCAGCAGTTCCTCCAAGGGGGGTAGCAATCAGCCCCAGCATTTT. It codes for CASSSSKGGSNQPQHF. Complete variable domain (other parts from reference TRBV28 and TRBJ1-5): DVKVTQSSRYLVKRTGEKVFLECVQDMDHENMFWYRQDPGLGLRLIYFSYDVKMKEKGDIPEGYSVSREKKERFSLILESASTNQTSMYLCASSSSKGGSNQPQHFGDGTRLSIL.

This clone was seen more than once but under ten times. CDR3 sequence reads: CASSLAINQPQHF. CDR3 nucleotides: TGTGCCAGCAGCTTAGCGATTAATCAGCCCCAGCATTTT. The J gene is TRBJ1-5, the V gene TRBV7-6; D is unresolved. CDR1 SGHVS and CDR2 FNYEAQ come from the germline V gene. Trimming pared 0 bases from V and 4 bases from J, leaving 4 bases between. CDR3 length: 13 amino acids.

The chain couples TRBV30 to TRBJ1-5; perhaps TRBD1 as D (6 bases). This CDR3 region has 16 residues. CDR1 GTSNPN and CDR2 SVGIG come from the germline V gene (reference sequence). The ends were cut back, 3 bases at V and 3 bases at J, with 18 bases in the middle. The CDR3 protein is CAWSWRSGQNNQPQHF. The CDR3 bases are TGTGCCTGGAGCTGGCGTTCCGGACAGAACAATCAGCCCCAGCATTTT. The full variable domain, with the rest looked up from reference TRBV30 and TRBJ1-5, is SQTIHQWPATLVQPVGSPLSLECTVEGTSNPNLYWYRQAAGRGLQLLFYSVGIGQISSEVPQNLSASRPQDRQFILSSKKLLLSDSGFYLCAWSWRSGQNNQPQHFGDGTRLSIL.

This rearrangement joins TRBV9 to TRBJ2-7; D call uncertain. The CDR3 has 14 amino acids. V was pared by 0 bases and J by 7 bases, with 14 bases between. Germline CDR1 and CDR2: SGDLS and YYNGEE. Here the CDR3 DNA reads TGTGCCAGCAGCGTAGAATCAGCGATGGGGGAGCAGTACTTC. Encoded protein: CASSVESAMGEQYF.

The chain has TRBV7-6 and TRBJ2-7; D may be TRBD1 (6 bases). Between the trimmed V and J ends, which lost 5 bases and 2 bases, there was a span of 22 bases. CDR1 and CDR2 (germline): SGHVS, FNYEAQ. The CDR3 is 17 amino acids. For the CDR3, the DNA is TGTGCCAGCAGCCCAGGGGCGGTGGCCAGGGCCACCTACGAGCAGTACTTC. Residues: CASSPGAVARATYEQYF. The complete variable domain, with remaining parts taken from reference TRBV7-6 and TRBJ2-7, reads GAGVSQSPRYKVTKRGQDVALRCDPISGHVSLYWYRQALGQGPEFLTYFNYEAQQDKSGLPNDRFSAERPEGSISTLTIQRTEQRDSAMYRCASSPGAVARATYEQYFGPGTRLTVT.